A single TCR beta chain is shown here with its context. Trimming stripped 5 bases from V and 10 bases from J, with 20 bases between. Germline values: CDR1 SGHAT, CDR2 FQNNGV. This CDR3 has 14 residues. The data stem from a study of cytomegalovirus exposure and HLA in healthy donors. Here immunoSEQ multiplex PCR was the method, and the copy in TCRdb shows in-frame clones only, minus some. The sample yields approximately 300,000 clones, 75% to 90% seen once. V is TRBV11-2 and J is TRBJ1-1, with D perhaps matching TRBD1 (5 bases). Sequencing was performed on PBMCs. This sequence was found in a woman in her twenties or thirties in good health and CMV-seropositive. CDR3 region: CASSPHRFGHTAFF. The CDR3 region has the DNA TGTGCCAGCAGCCCCCACCGTTTTGGACACACAGCTTTCTTT.